This passage covers 5 T cell receptor beta chains from one sample sequenced in a study of T and B cells in COVID-19 patients. From blood, about 220-500 ng of genomic DNA served as TRB template. Multiplex PCR with BIOMED2 TRB-A/B primer pools amplified TRB rearrangements. TCRdb itself ran the multiplex PCR reads through MiXCR, one entry per CDR3 protein. Here the sample spans 15,000 to 20,000 distinct CDR3 sequences, 36% being singletons. The sample consisted of blood. The receptors derive from a human donor with active COVID-19.

V and J are TRBV7-2 and TRBJ1-3; maybe TRBD1 (5 bases). Trimming took 5 bases from V and 4 from J, leaving 12 bases between them. This CDR3 spans 14 amino acids. Germline V gives CDR1 SGHTA, CDR2 FQGNSA. The CDR3 is CASSTIWGGNTIYF. CDR3 bases: TGTGCCAGCAGCACAATATGGGGGGGAAACACCATATATTTT. Using reference TRBV7-2 and TRBJ1-3 for the parts outside the CDR3, the full variable domain is GAGVSQSPSNKVTEKGKDVELRCDPISGHTALYWYRQSLGQGLEFLIYFQGNSAPDKSGLPSDRFSAERTGGSVSTLTIQRTQQEDSAVYLCASSTIWGGNTIYFGEGSWLTVV.

This clonotype came up a few times. The chain links TRBV12-3 or TRBV12-4 to TRBJ1-2; D remains unclear. There are 14 residues in the CDR3. With 6 bases removed from V and 2 bases from J, the gap between germline ends came to 13 bases. CDR3 nucleotides: TGTGCCAGCAGCCCCCTGAGCGGGAACTATGGCTACACCTTC. Its translation: CASSPLSGNYGYTF.

By share of the sample, this clonotype is medium-sized. The chain links TRBV19 to TRBJ2-3; 13 bases align to TRBD2. In germline, CDR1 is LNHDA, CDR2 SQIVND (reference sequence). The CDR3 sequence is 15 residues long. V was pared by 10 bases and J by 4 bases, with 8 bases of the junction left unmatched. For the CDR3, the DNA is TGTGCCACAAAGTCAGGACTAGCGGGGGCAGATACGCAGTATTTT. As protein: CATKSGLAGADTQYF. Together with reference TRBV19 and TRBJ2-3, the CDR3 gives the full variable domain: DGGITQSPKYLFRKEGQNVTLSCEQNLNHDAMYWYRQDPGQGLRLIYYSQIVNDFQKGDIAEGYSVSREKKESFPLTVTSAQKNPTAFYLCATKSGLAGADTQYFGPGTRLTVL.

This clonotype occurred once. V is TRBV12-3 or TRBV12-4 and J is TRBJ1-2; D unresolved. The germline V and J ends were trimmed by 2 bases and 4 bases, with 8 bases remaining between them. CDR3 length equals 13 residues. The CDR3 coding sequence is TGTGCCAGCAGTTTACGACCGCTCTATGGCTACACCTTC. Amino acids: CASSLRPLYGYTF.

This clonotype showed up many times. The chain is built from TRBV6-4 and TRBJ2-7; TRBD2 matches at 8 bases. The germline V gene encodes CDR1 MRHNA and CDR2 SNTAGT. The junction had 6 bases not matched to a gene; V was cut back by 3 bases and J by 2 bases. The CDR3 length is 15 residues. CDR3 bases: TGTGCCAGCAGTGAACGAAGCGGGGGAACCTACGAGCAGTACTTC. The encoded protein is CASSERSGGTYEQYF.